A selection of T cell receptor beta chains follows, all from one sample in a study of T-cell reconstitution after alpha-beta-depleted transplantation in children. TCRdb used MiXCR to reprocess the PCR reads, holding one entry per CDR3 protein. The table shows fewer than 400,000 distinct CDR3 sequences, with roughly 20% occurring only once. The material was PBMCs from the stem cell graft donor, obtained from the stem cell graft. The receptors were sampled from a human donor who donated a stem cell graft to a child with acute myeloid leukemia. The CDR3 runs from the conserved cysteine through the conserved F or W. The D gene is left open where the match is weak. The listing skips clone size in some rows; elsewhere it reads once, few, many or a size class.

V: TRBV12-3/TRBV12-4
size: few
J: TRBJ1-1
D: -
DNA: TGTGCCAGCAGTTGGGGGCCTTACGAAGCTTTCTTT
CDR3: CASSWGPYEAFF

V: TRBV12-3/TRBV12-4
size: few
J: TRBJ2-3
D: TRBD2
DNA: TGTGCCAGCAGCCTCAGGGGTAGCGGGAGGTCTACAGATACGCAGTATTTT
CDR3: CASSLRGSGRSTDTQYF

V: TRBV29-1
size: many
J: TRBJ2-1
D: TRBD2
DNA: TGCAGCGTTGATCGACTAGCGGGATTCAATTACAATGAGCAGTTCTTC
CDR3: CSVDRLAGFNYNEQFF

V: TRBV6-1
size: -
J: TRBJ2-5
D: -
DNA: TGTGCCAGCAATAGGAGGTACCAAGAGACCCAGTACTTC
CDR3: CASNRRYQETQYF

V: TRBV29-1
size: -
J: TRBJ2-1
D: -
DNA: TGCAGCGTTGCGGGGAGGAACAATGAGCAGTTCTTC
CDR3: CSVAGRNNEQFF

V: TRBV24-1
size: -
J: TRBJ2-1
D: TRBD2
DNA: TGTGCCACCAGGGCGGGAGAGACTTGGGAGCAGTTCTTC
CDR3: CATRAGETWEQFF

V: TRBV7-2
size: few
J: TRBJ2-7
D: -
DNA: TGTGCCAGCAGCTACGCGGTCTCCTACGAGCAGTACTTC
CDR3: CASSYAVSYEQYF

V: TRBV5-1
size: -
J: TRBJ2-5
D: -
DNA: TGCGCCAGCAGCTTGTCGTCTAGCGAAGAGACCCAGTACTTC
CDR3: CASSLSSSEETQYF

V: TRBV7-6
size: -
J: TRBJ2-5
D: TRBD2
DNA: TGTGCCAGCCGACTGGGGAGCGGGGCCCAGTACTTC
CDR3: CASRLGSGAQYF

V: TRBV20-1
size: many
J: TRBJ2-1
D: TRBD2
DNA: TGCAGTGCTAGGGCTAGCGGGAGTTTTGAGCAGTTCTTC
CDR3: CSARASGSFEQFF

V: TRBV3-1
size: few
J: TRBJ2-7
D: TRBD2
DNA: TGTGCCAGCAGCCCACAGGGACTAGCGGACTACGAGCAGTACTTC
CDR3: CASSPQGLADYEQYF

V: TRBV28
size: few
J: TRBJ2-4
D: -
DNA: TGTGCCAGCAGACCCCAGGGGGGCGAAGCCAAAAACATTCAGTACTTC
CDR3: CASRPQGGEAKNIQYF

V: TRBV6-1
size: few
J: TRBJ1-5
D: TRBD1
DNA: TGTGCCAGCAGCTGGGACAGGCGATATCAGCCCCAGCATTTT
CDR3: CASSWDRRYQPQHF

V: TRBV20-1
size: few
J: TRBJ2-1
D: TRBD2
DNA: TGCAGTGCTAGTACCGGGAGGCTATACAATGAGCAGTTCTTC
CDR3: CSASTGRLYNEQFF

V: TRBV20-1
size: few
J: TRBJ2-7
D: -
DNA: TGCAGTGCTAGAGATTACGGGCTCAGCTCCTACGAGCAGTACTTC
CDR3: CSARDYGLSSYEQYF

V: TRBV4-3
size: many
J: TRBJ1-1
D: -
DNA: TGCGCCAGCAGTTTCCACAACACTGAAGCTTTCTTT
CDR3: CASSFHNTEAFF

V: TRBV5-6
size: -
J: TRBJ1-3
D: -
DNA: TGTGCCAGCAGCTTCAACAGGGCTGGAAACACCATATATTTT
CDR3: CASSFNRAGNTIYF

V: TRBV27
size: many
J: TRBJ2-1
D: TRBD2
DNA: TGTGCCAGCAGTTTCTGGCGGGAGGGGTACAATGAGCAGTTCTTC
CDR3: CASSFWREGYNEQFF

V: TRBV20-1
size: many
J: TRBJ1-2
D: TRBD1
DNA: TGCAGTGCTCCAAGGACAGGAGGGTCGAATGGCTACACCTTC
CDR3: CSAPRTGGSNGYTF

V: TRBV7-8
size: -
J: TRBJ2-1
D: TRBD2
DNA: TGTGCCAGCAGCTGGAGGACTAGCGGAGTTTACAATGAGCAGTTCTTC
CDR3: CASSWRTSGVYNEQFF

V: TRBV29-1
size: -
J: TRBJ1-4
D: TRBD1
DNA: TGCAGCGTCCTCCGGGACAGGGGGGAAAAACTGTTTTTT
CDR3: CSVLRDRGEKLFF

V: TRBV4-3
size: few
J: TRBJ2-1
D: -
DNA: TGCGCCAGCAGCCAAGAGGGGAGCTCCTACAATGAGCAGTTCTTC
CDR3: CASSQEGSSYNEQFF

V: TRBV3-1
size: -
J: TRBJ2-1
D: TRBD2
DNA: TGTGCCAGCAGCCAAGATCGTCCGATACGAGCGGGAGGAGACAATGAGCAGTTCTTC
CDR3: CASSQDRPIRAGGDNEQFF

V: TRBV20-1
size: few
J: TRBJ2-7
D: TRBD2
DNA: TGCAGTGCTAGGCCCGGGACTAGCGGGGGCTATGAGCAGTACTTC
CDR3: CSARPGTSGGYEQYF

V: TRBV5-1
size: -
J: TRBJ2-1
D: -
DNA: TGCGCCAGCAGCTTACCCCTTACGGAGGCGGGTGTTAATGAGCAGTTCTTC
CDR3: CASSLPLTEAGVNEQFF

V: TRBV29-1
size: -
J: TRBJ2-3
D: -
DNA: TGCAGCGTTGCGTGGCAGGCAGACACAGATACGCAGTATTTT
CDR3: CSVAWQADTDTQYF

V: TRBV12-3/TRBV12-4
size: many
J: TRBJ2-1
D: TRBD2
DNA: TGTGCCAGCAGTTTCCCGCCTCGACTAGCGGGAGCGGATGAGCAGTTCTTC
CDR3: CASSFPPRLAGADEQFF

V: TRBV6-1
size: few
J: TRBJ2-2
D: TRBD2
DNA: TGTGCCAGCAGAATAAGCGGGACCCCCGGGGAGCTGTTTTTT
CDR3: CASRISGTPGELFF

V: TRBV5-1
size: -
J: TRBJ2-1
D: -
DNA: TGCGCCAGCAGCGCCGACGTAAGCTCCTACAATGAGCAGTTCTTC
CDR3: CASSADVSSYNEQFF

V: TRBV5-1
size: -
J: TRBJ1-2
D: TRBD1
DNA: TGCGCCAGCAGCTTGGACAGGGGTTCCGGTGGCTACACCTTC
CDR3: CASSLDRGSGGYTF

V: TRBV4-3
size: many
J: TRBJ2-1
D: TRBD2
DNA: TGCGCCAGCAGCCAAATAGCGGGAGATAGTGAGCAGTTCTTC
CDR3: CASSQIAGDSEQFF

V: TRBV15
size: -
J: TRBJ1-2
D: -
DNA: TGTGCCACCAGCAGAGATGAAGCCCGCGGATATGGCTACACCTTC
CDR3: CATSRDEARGYGYTF

V: TRBV28
size: few
J: TRBJ2-7
D: -
DNA: TGTGCCAGCAGTTTGACGACAGGCTACTACGAGCAGTACTTC
CDR3: CASSLTTGYYEQYF

V: TRBV12-3/TRBV12-4
size: -
J: TRBJ1-4
D: -
DNA: TGTGCCAGCGCAAACCGAGCGCAGGGTCCTGCAACTAATGAAAAACTGTTTTTT
CDR3: CASANRAQGPATNEKLFF

V: TRBV12-3/TRBV12-4
size: -
J: TRBJ2-7
D: TRBD1
DNA: TGTGCCAGCAGTTTAGGGTCCCGGACAGGGCGGTACTTC
CDR3: CASSLGSRTGRYF

V: TRBV18
size: -
J: TRBJ2-1
D: TRBD1
DNA: TGTGCCAGCTCACCTCCGGGACAGGGAGGGAATGAGCAGTTCTTC
CDR3: CASSPPGQGGNEQFF

V: TRBV5-1
size: few
J: TRBJ2-5
D: TRBD2
DNA: TGCGCCAGCAGAAAGCGGGAGGTCCAAGAGACCCAGTACTTC
CDR3: CASRKREVQETQYF

V: TRBV20-1
size: -
J: TRBJ2-1
D: -
DNA: TGCAGTGCCGTTTCCGGGGATGAGCAGTTCTTC
CDR3: CSAVSGDEQFF

V: TRBV4-1
size: -
J: TRBJ2-7
D: -
DNA: TGCGCCAGCAGCCAAGAGGTCGGTGGTGCTTCTACATTTTGGGGACGGACCTACGAGCAGTACTTC
CDR3: CASSQEVGGASTFWGRTYEQYF

V: TRBV20-1
size: -
J: TRBJ2-2
D: TRBD2
DNA: TGCAGTGCTAGAGACGGCCTAGCGGAGTCGAACACCGGGGAGCTGTTTTTT
CDR3: CSARDGLAESNTGELFF

V: TRBV5-1
size: -
J: TRBJ2-2
D: -
DNA: TGCGCCAGCAGCGCCGTGAGCCCTTCCGATGCGCCCGGGGAGCTGTTTTTT
CDR3: CASSAVSPSDAPGELFF

V: TRBV12-3/TRBV12-4
size: -
J: TRBJ2-4
D: TRBD1
DNA: TGTGCCAGCAGCCGAGGACAGGCCTGGGAAGCCAAAAACATTCAGTACTTC
CDR3: CASSRGQAWEAKNIQYF

V: TRBV7-8
size: -
J: TRBJ2-1
D: TRBD2
DNA: TGTGCCAGCAAGCGGGAGCAATCCTACAATGAGCAGTTCTTC
CDR3: CASKREQSYNEQFF